The clone carrying this T cell receptor beta chain was counted many times. V shed 7 bases and J shed 12 bases, with 20 bases lying between them. This CDR3 has 13 amino acids. Germline assignment: CDR1 MDHEN and CDR2 SYDVKM. CDR3 regions were amplified by Arm-PCR using iRepertoire HTBI primers to build TCR beta libraries. TCRdb used MiXCR to reprocess the multiplex PCR reads, holding one entry per CDR3 protein. The sample yields roughly 360,000 distinct CDR3 sequences, 12% seen once. This sample was taken from a study of regulatory T cells in long-lasting Graves disease. As for the study in general: Graves' patients, newly diagnosed, had taken antithyroid drugs under 3 months.

Stated time point: newly diagnosed GD, antithyroid drugs for less than 3 months. Isolated PBMC RNA provided the starting material for the TCR library. EDTA tubes received approximately 10 milliliters of drawn peripheral blood. These same data were also listed under a study on T cells in Graves' hyperthyroidism and ophthalmopathy.

This chain links TRBV28 with TRBJ2-3, with D tentatively TRBD1 (6 bases). The sample here was peripheral blood mononuclear cells (PBMCs), taken at new diagnosis, from a patient treated with antithyroid drugs. This clonotype was obtained from a woman between 18 and 30 years old with Graves disease. The CDR3 spells CASKILGQPVQYF. CDR3 sequence (DNA): TGTGCCAGCAAAATTCTCGGACAGCCCGTACAGTATTTT.